The source of this T cell receptor beta chain is a study of response to subunit inactivated influenza vaccine. The study, taken as a whole, reports: Few additional T cells are recruited per seasonal influenza vaccination, authors suggested.

With respect to this clonotype: Antigen: not known.

Trimming shortened V by 1 base and J by 0 bases, and 13 bases separated the two germline ends. Germline V gene lookup returns CDR1 MDHEN and CDR2 SYDVKM. The CDR3 is made up of 17 amino acids. One entry per CDR3 protein, called by TCRdb with MiXCR from the RT-PCR reads. The profile shows around 150,000 distinct CDR3 sequences, under 13% of them singletons. The J gene is TRBJ1-5, the V gene TRBV28; D not resolved. This clonotype was sampled from a man aged 50-59 years who received an inactivated influenza vaccine. Sample: non-naive T cells sorted from PBMCs, taken roughly 6 weeks after vaccination. The CDR3 region is CASSLFDIFNSNQPQHF. The DNA of the CDR3 is TGTGCCAGCAGTTTATTTGACATCTTCAATAGCAATCAGCCCCAGCATTTT.